This entry lists 30 T cell receptor beta chains sequenced from one sample in a study of graft-versus-host responses after intestinal transplantation. Repertoires were generated with immunoSEQ multiplex PCR, while TCRdb's copy carries only in-frame clones and drops some. Here the sample spans 55,000 to 70,000 clones, around 91% being singletons. The sample consisted of PBMCs, taken about 120 days after intestinal transplantation. The receptors stem from a human patient who received an intestinal transplant, so some T cells may come from the graft donor.

This chain connects TRBV19 to TRBJ2-3, with D perhaps assigned TRBD1 or TRBD2 (5 bases each). V was cut by 4 bases and J by 4 bases, with 12 bases left in between. Germline CDR1 and CDR2: LNHDA and SQIVND (reference sequence). The CDR3 consists of 14 residues. CDR3 coding DNA: TGTGCCAGTAGTACGGGACCCTCCCCAGATACGCAGTATTTT. As protein: CASSTGPSPDTQYF.

The J gene is TRBJ1-3, the V gene TRBV5-6; a weak D match, TRBD1 (5 bases). Germline CDR1 reads SGHDT; CDR2 reads YYEEEE. The CDR3 extends over 14 amino acids. The V gene lost 4 bases and the J gene lost 2 bases, with 10 bases spanning the gap. CDR3 amino acids: CASSLGRTGNTIYF. In nucleotides, the CDR3 is TGTGCCAGCAGCCTGGGACGGACTGGAAACACCATATATTTT.

Here the CDR3 reads CASSRLREGENEQFF. Here the CDR3 DNA reads TGTGCCAGCAGCCGTCTGCGGGAGGGAGAAAATGAGCAGTTCTTC. The V call is TRBV7-6, the J call TRBJ2-1, with TRBD2 identical over 9 bases. The CDR3 is 15 residues long. The V gene's germline CDR1 is SGHVS and CDR2 FNYEAQ. J was trimmed by 7 bases and V by 5 bases; bases with no gene match: 9.

This chain connects TRBV7-8 to TRBJ2-5, with a tentative D call TRBD1 (6 bases). The ends were cut back, 6 bases at V and 0 bases at J, with 14 bases in the middle. Germline V gene lookup returns CDR1 SGHVS and CDR2 FQNEAQ. This CDR3 spans 15 amino acids. CDR3 residues: CASRPDRSYQETQYF. CDR3 sequence (DNA): TGTGCCAGCAGACCCGACAGGAGCTACCAAGAGACCCAGTACTTC.

The chain combines TRBV27 with TRBJ2-7; D might be TRBD1 (6 bases). The CDR3 consists of 16 residues. V was shortened by 5 bases and J by 2 bases, with 19 bases between the two germline ends. Per the germline V gene, CDR1 is MNHEY and CDR2 is SMNVEV (reference sequence). The CDR3 DNA sequence: TGTGCCAGCAGTCCCCCCTTAGGCAGGGGTACCTACGAGCAGTACTTC. Translating gives CASSPPLGRGTYEQYF.

The chain recombines TRBV5-1 with TRBJ2-7, with D uncertain. V was cut by 5 bases and J by 2 bases, with 8 bases left in between. This CDR3 comprises 12 residues. The germline V gene has CDR1 SGHRS and CDR2 YFSETQ. The CDR3 spells CASRGSAYEQYF. For the CDR3, the DNA is TGCGCCAGCAGAGGCTCTGCCTACGAGCAGTACTTC.

The genes are TRBV5-1 and TRBJ1-1; D not certain. Trimming stripped 0 bases from V and 3 bases from J, with 12 bases between. Germline V gene lookup returns CDR1 SGHRS and CDR2 YFSETQ. This CDR3 spans 15 amino acids. CDR3: CASSLDIQADTEAFF. CDR3 DNA: TGCGCCAGCAGCTTGGATATCCAGGCGGACACTGAAGCTTTCTTT.

The rearrangement links TRBV2 to TRBJ2-1; the D gene is possibly TRBD2 (5 bases). This CDR3 has 16 residues. Trimming left V 8 bases short and J 5 bases short, with 22 bases between. Per the germline V gene, CDR1 is SNHLY and CDR2 is FYNNEI. The CDR3 is CASEDLEVTRDNEQFF. The DNA for the CDR3 is TGTGCCAGCGAAGACCTGGAAGTCACTAGAGACAATGAGCAGTTCTTC.

The chain uses TRBV9 and TRBJ2-3; D gene unclear. Germline V gene sequence: CDR1 SGDLS, CDR2 YYNGEE. The CDR3 length is 12 residues. Trimming pared 0 bases from V and 5 bases from J, leaving 4 bases between. CDR3 amino acids: CASSVEGDTQYF. The CDR3 DNA sequence: TGTGCCAGCAGCGTAGAGGGAGATACGCAGTATTTT.

The chain is built from TRBV4-1 and TRBJ1-1; 9 positions agree with TRBD1. The CDR3 spans 14 residues. V lost 4 bases to trimming and J lost 4 bases; unmatched junction nucleotides: 4. Germline CDR1 MGHRA, CDR2 YSYEKL. The CDR3 region has the DNA TGCGCCAGCAGCCCTTGGGACAGGGCCACTGAAGCTTTCTTT. Translating it yields CASSPWDRATEAFF.

Worth noting for this clone: The same CDR3 also results from other DNA sequences found in this sample. The V and J genes are TRBV7-9 and TRBJ2-7, with D possibly matching TRBD1 (6 bases). Germline loops: CDR1 SEHNR, CDR2 FQNEAQ (reference sequence). V lost 3 bases, J lost 4 bases, and 7 bases lay in between. The CDR3 sequence is 12 residues long. The CDR3 here is CASSLGAYEQYF. For the CDR3, the DNA is TGTGCCAGCAGCTTGGGGGCGTACGAGCAGTACTTC.

The V call is TRBV5-1, the J call TRBJ2-2; D is unresolved. Germline values: CDR1 SGHRS, CDR2 YFSETQ. V was shortened by 0 bases and J by 2 bases, with 11 bases between the two germline ends. This CDR3 is built from 16 residues. CDR3 in DNA: TGCGCCAGCAGCTTGGCTGAACAGAGAAACACCGGGGAGCTGTTTTTT. Translation: CASSLAEQRNTGELFF.

The V gene is TRBV19, the J gene TRBJ2-3, with 7 bases matching TRBD1. The CDR3 has 15 residues. The V segment lost 3 bases and the J segment 8 bases; nucleotides outside the gene matches: 11. Per germline, CDR1 LNHDA and CDR2 SQIVND (reference sequence). Here the CDR3 reads CASSMGQTLTGTQYF. The CDR3 DNA reads as TGTGCCAGTAGTATGGGACAGACCCTCACCGGTACGCAGTATTTT.

This chain uses TRBV7-8 with TRBJ2-3, with TRBD1 matching over 8 bases. The CDR3 loop spans 15 amino acids. Germline values: CDR1 SGHVS, CDR2 FQNEAQ. V gave up 6 bases and J gave up 6 bases; unmatched junction bases: 11. CDR3 amino acids: CASSKGQALSDTQYF. Here the CDR3 DNA reads TGTGCCAGCAGTAAGGGACAGGCCCTATCGGATACGCAGTATTTT.

The chain links TRBV5-4 to TRBJ1-1; D uncertain. The CDR3 is made up of 14 amino acids. Trimming took 4 bases from V and 1 from J, leaving 11 bases between them. The germline gives CDR1 SGHNT, CDR2 YYREEE (reference sequence). The DNA of the CDR3 is TGTGCCAGCAGCCCTACGCTGGGGAACACTGAAGCTTTCTTT. Residues: CASSPTLGNTEAFF.

This clone was detected only a few times. V and J are TRBV5-5 and TRBJ1-3; no clear D gene. The CDR3 covers 14 residues. Germline assignment: CDR1 SGHKS and CDR2 YYEKEE (reference sequence). The V and J ends lost 2 bases and 1 base respectively, with 7 bases between them. The CDR3 DNA sequence: TGTGCCAGCAGCTTTCAGGTTTCTGGAAACACCATATATTTT. Its translation: CASSFQVSGNTIYF. Full variable domain (outside the CDR3, taken from reference TRBV5-5 and TRBJ1-3): DAGVTQSPTHLIKTRGQQVTLRCSPISGHKSVSWYQQVLGQGPQFIFQYYEKEERGRGNFPDRFSARQFPNYSSELNVNALLLGDSALYLCASSFQVSGNTIYFGEGSWLTVV.

The rearrangement links TRBV13 to TRBJ2-1; no clear D. Germline V CDR1 and CDR2: PRHDT, FYEKMQ (reference sequence). The V end lost 5 bases, the J end lost 15 bases, and 29 bases lay between the germline ends. The CDR3 spans 16 residues. The CDR3 loop is CASSPSELGPSPSLFF. The CDR3 DNA reads TGTGCCAGCAGCCCATCTGAGCTAGGTCCCTCCCCGAGCCTGTTCTTC.

This clone was observed a few times. The chain uses TRBV6-1 and TRBJ2-7, with D uncertain. This CDR3 is 14 amino acids long. V was shortened by 5 bases and J by 4 bases, with 15 bases between the two germline ends. Germline CDR1 MNHNS, CDR2 SASEGT. CDR3 bases: TGTGCCAGCAGTTCAGGACGGATCCCTTACGAGCAGTACTTC. Translating gives CASSSGRIPYEQYF.

Concerning this clone: Relative to the germline gene, one junction end is altered; a read error may explain this. Other DNA sequences in this sample translate to the same CDR3. This sequence joins TRBV6-6 and TRBJ2-7, with 9 bases that match TRBD1. Per germline, CDR1 MNHNY and CDR2 SVGAGI (reference sequence). This CDR3 is 14 amino acids long. The CDR3 region is CASSSQGASYEQYF. As DNA, the CDR3 is TGCGCCAGCAGTTCACAGGGGGCGTCCTACGAGCAGTACTTC.

The chain combines TRBV6-5 with TRBJ1-2, with D possibly TRBD1 on 6 matching bases. V was pared by 0 bases and J by 5 bases, with 13 bases between. Germline loops: CDR1 MNHEY, CDR2 SVGAGI. This CDR3 is built from 15 residues. The CDR3 sequence: CASSYSGQGIYGYTF. DNA of the CDR3: TGTGCCAGCAGTTACTCGGGGCAGGGGATTTATGGCTACACCTTC.

V and J are TRBV19 and TRBJ1-5, with D perhaps matching TRBD1 (6 bases). This CDR3 is 15 amino acids long. Germline loops: CDR1 LNHDA, CDR2 SQIVND (reference sequence). V was pared by 5 bases and J by 9 bases, with 20 bases between. CDR3 residues: CASSSRGDTVWPQHF. CDR3 nucleotides: TGTGCCAGTAGTTCAAGAGGGGACACGGTATGGCCCCAGCATTTT.

The chain has TRBV7-9 and TRBJ1-4; D is unclear. Germline V gene sequence: CDR1 SEHNR, CDR2 FQNEAQ (reference sequence). The V end was cut by 5 bases, the J end by 8 bases, with 6 bases between. The CDR3 has 11 amino acids. The CDR3 loop reads CASSPTEKLFF. Written as DNA, the CDR3 is TGTGCCAGCAGCCCTACAGAAAAACTGTTTTTT.

This clone came up once. Its ends do not fully match the called genes, so a read error is possible. CDR3 coding DNA: TGTGTCAGCAGCCGACTAGCGGGGGACTACGAGCAGTACTTC. Its translation is CVSSRLAGDYEQYF. J is TRBJ2-7 and V is TRBV6-5; 12 nucleotides match TRBD2. CDR1 is MNHEY and CDR2 is SVGAGI in the germline V gene. The CDR3 spans 14 residues.

This chain links TRBV7-3 with TRBJ2-1; D is possibly TRBD2 (6 bases). The V gene's germline CDR1 is SGHTA and CDR2 FQGTGA. CDR3 length: 15 residues. Trimming left V 5 bases short and J 2 bases short, with 13 bases between. CDR3 amino acids: CASSPIGGAYNEQFF. The CDR3 DNA reads as TGTGCCAGCAGCCCGATCGGAGGGGCCTACAATGAGCAGTTCTTC. The full variable domain, completed using reference TRBV7-3 and TRBJ2-1, is GAGVSQTPSNKVTEKGKYVELRCDPISGHTALYWYRQSLGQGPEFLIYFQGTGAADDSGLPNDRFFAVRPEGSVSTLKIQRTERGDSAVYLCASSPIGGAYNEQFFGPGTRLTVL.

The rearrangement links TRBV5-4 to TRBJ2-7, with TRBD2 identical over 14 bases. CDR1 is SGHNT, CDR2 YYREEE, per germline (reference sequence). The CDR3 runs to 16 residues. V trimming: 2 bases; J trimming: 5 bases; junction bases outside the gene matches: 6. The CDR3 nucleotides are TGTGCCAGCAGCTTTCGACTAGCGGGGGGGCCTGACGAGCAGTACTTC. Translating it yields CASSFRLAGGPDEQYF.

This chain uses TRBV2 with TRBJ1-5; D is ambiguous. The CDR3 loop spans 14 amino acids. Germline V CDR1 and CDR2: SNHLY, FYNNEI. Trimming took 6 bases from V and 10 from J, leaving 19 bases between them. DNA for the CDR3: TGTGCCAGCAGCGAGGACCGATTATGGGTCCCCCAGCATTTT. This codes for CASSEDRLWVPQHF.

The rearrangement uses TRBV28 and TRBJ1-5; D is unresolved. The CDR3 contains 14 residues. Germline CDR1 and CDR2: MDHEN and SYDVKM. Trimming took off 3 bases at V and 0 bases at J, with 6 bases between the two ends. CDR3 nucleotide sequence: TGTGCCAGCAGTTTGCGGAATAGCAATCAGCCCCAGCATTTT. This encodes CASSLRNSNQPQHF.

This chain joins TRBV28 and TRBJ1-4; 7 bases match TRBD1. CDR1 is MDHEN and CDR2 is SYDVKM in the germline V gene. After removal of 6 bases from V and 8 bases from J, the junction contained 6 bases not matched to a gene. The CDR3 spans 13 residues. CDR3 region: CASSPPDREKLFF. CDR3 nucleotides: TGTGCCAGCAGCCCACCGGACAGGGAAAAACTGTTTTTT.

This chain connects TRBV6-6 to TRBJ1-5, with 8 bases aligning to TRBD1. After removal of 5 bases from V and 7 bases from J, the junction contained 10 bases not matched to a gene. The length of the CDR3 is 15 residues. Germline lookup yields CDR1 MNHNY and CDR2 SVGAGI (reference sequence). DNA for the CDR3: TGTGCCAGCAGTACGCCGAACAGGGGGAACCAGCCCCAGCATTTT. Protein product: CASSTPNRGNQPQHF.

V gene TRBV19 combines with J gene TRBJ2-3; 12 nucleotides agree with TRBD1. J was trimmed by 4 bases and V by 7 bases; bases with no gene match: 3. The CDR3 is 14 residues long. The germline V gene encodes CDR1 LNHDA and CDR2 SQIVND (reference sequence). The CDR3 spells CASTGTGGPDTQYF. The CDR3 nucleotides are TGTGCCAGTACCGGGACAGGGGGCCCAGATACGCAGTATTTT.